A single sample is the source of the 15 T cell receptor beta chains below, sequenced in a study of beta chain features in type 1 diabetes. Every bit of the isolated RNA underwent reverse transcription, so sequencing read expressed TCRB transcripts. Libraries were prepared by immunoSEQ multiplex PCR; TCRdb keeps only in-frame clonotypes and omits some of them. The sample has around 240,000 clones, roughly 70% seen once. The sample comprised naive CD4+ T cells from blood. Every receptor here comes from a man younger than 45 in good health.

The V and J genes are TRBV30 and TRBJ2-7, with 9 bases matching TRBD1. This CDR3 comprises 13 residues. With 5 bases clipped from V and 3 bases from J, the junction kept 5 bases outside the gene matches. Germline CDR1 and CDR2: GTSNPN and SVGIG (reference sequence). CDR3 sequence reads: CAWEGQGGYEQYF. In nucleotides, the CDR3 is TGTGCCTGGGAGGGACAGGGAGGCTACGAGCAGTACTTC.

The chain employs TRBV11-2 and TRBJ2-3, with D perhaps matching TRBD2 (5 bases). Germline loops: CDR1 SGHAT, CDR2 FQNNGV. Trimming took 7 bases from V and 3 from J, leaving 11 bases between them. This CDR3 spans 13 amino acids. CDR3 sequence (DNA): TGTGCCAGCACCTACACGGGAACAGATACGCAGTATTTT. It codes for CASTYTGTDTQYF.

The chain is built from TRBV4-3 and TRBJ2-2; D is perhaps TRBD2 (5 bases). V was pared by 3 bases and J by 4 bases, with 12 bases between. The CDR3 totals 15 residues. The germline CDR1 and CDR2 sequences are LGHNA and YSLEER. The CDR3 protein is CASSQEDFTTGELFF. Written as DNA, the CDR3 is TGCGCCAGCAGCCAGGAGGACTTTACCACCGGGGAGCTGTTTTTT.

This clone was counted only a few times. The V gene is TRBV29-1, the J gene TRBJ2-1; D gene ambiguous. Germline V lookup: CDR1 SQVTM, CDR2 ANQGSEA. The length of the CDR3 is 13 residues. V lost 5 bases to trimming and J lost 2 bases, with 10 bases between them. CDR3 DNA: TGCAGCGTTATCAGGCGAACCTACAATGAGCAGTTCTTC. Translating it yields CSVIRRTYNEQFF.

The rearrangement joins TRBV6-5 to TRBJ2-7; tentative D call: TRBD1 (6 bases). Trimming pared 6 bases from V and 3 bases from J, leaving 12 bases between. Germline assignment: CDR1 MNHEY and CDR2 SVGAGI. CDR3 length: 13 residues. CDR3 in amino acids: CASRLLDSYEQYF. The CDR3 DNA reads TGTGCCAGCAGGCTCCTGGACAGCTACGAGCAGTACTTC.

The J gene is TRBJ2-2, the V gene TRBV9, with 9 bases lining up with TRBD1. The CDR3 consists of 12 residues. V gave up 8 bases and J gave up 5 bases; unmatched junction bases: 1. Germline CDR1 reads SGDLS; CDR2 reads YYNGEE. The chain's CDR3 is CASGTGTGELFF. DNA of the CDR3: TGTGCCAGTGGGACAGGGACCGGGGAGCTGTTTTTT.

V is TRBV30 and J is TRBJ2-1; 10 bases fit TRBD2. CDR3 size: 16 residues. Looked up from germline, CDR1 is GTSNPN and CDR2 is SVGIG (reference sequence). J was trimmed by 4 bases and V by 0 bases; bases with no gene match: 6. CDR3 sequence reads: CAWSVRTSGQYNEQFF. The CDR3 nucleotides read TGTGCCTGGAGTGTACGGACTAGCGGCCAATACAATGAGCAGTTCTTC.

The chain employs TRBV30 and TRBJ2-3; 8 nucleotides match TRBD2. Germline values: CDR1 GTSNPN, CDR2 SVGIG (reference sequence). This CDR3 has 16 amino acids. The ends lost 1 base at V and 0 bases at J; junction bases unmatched: 6. The CDR3 DNA reads TGTGCCTGGAGTGAGCGGGGGCTAGGAAGCACAGATACGCAGTATTTT. Translation gives CAWSERGLGSTDTQYF.

The chain links TRBV28 to TRBJ1-1; D is unclear. V was cut by 0 bases and J by 0 bases, with 8 bases left in between. CDR3 length: 15 residues. CDR1 and CDR2 from the germline V gene are MDHEN and SYDVKM. CDR3 bases: TGTGCCAGCAGTTTATGGGCAGTCATGAACACTGAAGCTTTCTTT. It specifies CASSLWAVMNTEAFF.

The V gene is TRBV30, the J gene TRBJ1-1, with a weak D call TRBD1 (6 bases). Germline V lookup: CDR1 GTSNPN, CDR2 SVGIG (reference sequence). This CDR3 comprises 15 residues. The germline V and J ends were trimmed by 3 bases and 4 bases, with 18 bases remaining between them. The CDR3 sequence is CAWSITGLKGTEAFF. CDR3 nucleotide sequence: TGTGCCTGGAGCATCACAGGGCTCAAAGGCACTGAAGCTTTCTTT.

The genes are TRBV5-1 and TRBJ2-1, with D perhaps assigned TRBD1 or TRBD2 (6 bases each). This CDR3 has 14 amino acids. The V end was cut by 0 bases, the J end by 4 bases, with 8 bases between. CDR1 and CDR2 (germline): SGHRS, YFSETQ. In nucleotides, the CDR3 is TGCGCCAGCAGCTTGGAAGGGGGGTACAATGAGCAGTTCTTC. Residues: CASSLEGGYNEQFF.

This chain uses TRBV13 with TRBJ2-7; D tentatively fits TRBD1 or TRBD2 (6 bases each). The CDR3 sequence is 15 residues long. Trimming cost V 4 bases and J 1 base, with 14 bases left between them. From germline, CDR1 is PRHDT and CDR2 FYEKMQ (reference sequence). CDR3 loop: CASSWGRGVSYEQYF. CDR3 sequence (DNA): TGTGCCAGCAGCTGGGGGCGGGGAGTTTCCTACGAGCAGTACTTC.

This rearrangement joins TRBV30 to TRBJ2-7; 13 nucleotides line up with TRBD2. Germline CDR1 GTSNPN, CDR2 SVGIG (reference sequence). V shed 8 bases and J 2 bases; nucleotides not matched to a gene: 6. This CDR3 spans 14 amino acids. The CDR3 DNA reads as TGTGCCGGAACCGGGACTAGCGGGACCTACGAGCAGTACTTC. Translated, it gives CAGTGTSGTYEQYF.

The gene calls are TRBV29-1 and TRBJ2-1, with 14 bases identical to TRBD2. Trimming at V came to 6 bases and at J to 15 bases, leaving 10 bases not matched to a gene. This CDR3 spans 13 amino acids. Germline CDR1 SQVTM, CDR2 ANQGSEA. The CDR3 sequence: CSVPGLAGERRFF. The CDR3 nucleotides are TGCAGCGTCCCGGGACTAGCGGGGGAAAGGCGGTTCTTC.

The rearrangement uses TRBV29-1 and TRBJ2-3; tentatively, D is TRBD2 (5 bases). Per germline, CDR1 SQVTM and CDR2 ANQGSEA. V was cut by 7 bases and J by 4 bases, with 15 bases left in between. CDR3 size: 13 residues. The CDR3 sequence: CSAATLAADTQYF. For the CDR3, the DNA is TGCAGCGCCGCGACCCTAGCCGCAGATACGCAGTATTTT.